Included here is one T cell receptor beta chain sequence, with context. These data are taken from a study of cytomegalovirus exposure and HLA in healthy donors. PCR primers comprised 60 Vbeta and 13 Jbeta primers. Generated by immunoSEQ multiplex PCR, the TCRdb table keeps only in-frame clones and is missing some. The sample contains 150,000 to 200,000 clones, about 80% of which appear only once. The CDR3 extends over 16 amino acids. The junction had 8 bases not matched to a gene; V was cut back by 0 bases and J by 5 bases. Germline V gives CDR1 SGHDT, CDR2 YYEEEE. The clonotype originates from a woman between 45 and 65 years old in good health and CMV-seropositive. The chain links TRBV5-6 to TRBJ2-7, with 10 bases identical to TRBD2. The sequenced sample consisted of PBMCs. CDR3 bases: TGTGCCAGCAGCTTGGATGAGTGGACTAGCGGTCACGAGCAGTACTTC. It translates to CASSLDEWTSGHEQYF.